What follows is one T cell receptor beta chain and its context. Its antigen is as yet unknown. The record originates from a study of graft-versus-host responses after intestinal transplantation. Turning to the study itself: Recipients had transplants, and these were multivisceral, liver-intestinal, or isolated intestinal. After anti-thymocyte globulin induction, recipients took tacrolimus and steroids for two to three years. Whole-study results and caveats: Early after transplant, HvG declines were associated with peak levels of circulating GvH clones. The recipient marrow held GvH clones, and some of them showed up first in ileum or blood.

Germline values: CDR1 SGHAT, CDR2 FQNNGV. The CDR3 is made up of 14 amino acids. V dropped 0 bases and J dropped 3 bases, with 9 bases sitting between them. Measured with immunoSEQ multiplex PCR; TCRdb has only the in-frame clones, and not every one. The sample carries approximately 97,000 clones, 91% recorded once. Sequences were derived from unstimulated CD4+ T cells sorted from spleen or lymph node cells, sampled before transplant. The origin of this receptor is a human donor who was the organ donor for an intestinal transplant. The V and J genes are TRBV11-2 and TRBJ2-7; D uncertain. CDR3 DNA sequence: TGTGCCAGCAGCTTAGATCGGCAGGTCTACGAGCAGTACTTC. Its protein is CASSLDRQVYEQYF.